The 32 T cell receptor beta chains below all came from one sample that was sequenced in a study of cytomegalovirus exposure and HLA in healthy donors. PCR amplification relied on 60 Vbeta primers (plus 13 Jbeta primers). Some clones are missing from TCRdb's copy, which holds only in-frame ones; the method was immunoSEQ multiplex PCR. The data contain about 190,000 clones, around 84% of them seen just once; the ten biggest clones take up about 2.6%. Sequencing input: PBMCs. The source of these receptors is a woman between 45 and 60 years old in good health and CMV-seropositive.

V gene TRBV7-8 combines with J gene TRBJ2-7; 9 bases are a match to TRBD2. There are 15 residues in the CDR3. The germline V gene encodes CDR1 SGHVS and CDR2 FQNEAQ. Trimming cost V 0 bases and J 6 bases; bases outside gene matches: 6. DNA of the CDR3: TGTGCCAGCAGCTTAGCTGGGCGGGGGGGCGTCGAGCAGTACTTC. Protein: CASSLAGRGGVEQYF.

J is TRBJ1-1 and V is TRBV5-1; TRBD1 aligns across 9 bases. V lost 5 bases and J lost 1; bases outside the gene matches: 9. Germline V gene lookup returns CDR1 SGHRS and CDR2 YFSETQ. The CDR3 contains 16 residues. The CDR3 DNA sequence: TGCGCCAGCAGGCCTACAGGGGGCGCGGAGAACACTGAAGCTTTCTTT. Translating it yields CASRPTGGAENTEAFF. Full variable domain (outside the CDR3, taken from reference TRBV5-1 and TRBJ1-1): KAGVTQTPRYLIKTRGQQVTLSCSPISGHRSVSWYQQTPGQGLQFLFEYFSETQRNKGNFPGRFSGRQFSNSRSEMNVSTLELGDSALYLCASRPTGGAENTEAFFGQGTRLTVV.

This chain uses TRBV9 with TRBJ1-5; D gene uncertain. The CDR3 runs 13 residues. The V end was cut by 3 bases, the J end by 5 bases, with 9 bases between. The V gene's germline CDR1 is SGDLS and CDR2 YYNGEE. The CDR3 spells CASSASSDQPQHF. The CDR3, as DNA: TGTGCCAGCAGCGCCTCCTCGGATCAGCCCCAGCATTTT.

This rearrangement joins TRBV6-1 to TRBJ2-5, with a possible D match to TRBD2 (5 bases). The tail of the sequence fits TRBJ2-7 better, so the J call may be wrong. CDR1 and CDR2 from the germline V gene are MNHNS and SASEGT. The length of the CDR3 is 11 residues. The CDR3 protein is CASRGDYEQYF. The DNA for the CDR3 is TGTGCCAGCAGGGGAGATTACGAGCAGTACTTC.

This clone was detected a few times. The chain carries TRBV19 and TRBJ1-2; D is possibly TRBD1 (6 bases). The germline CDR1 and CDR2 sequences are LNHDA and SQIVND (reference sequence). This CDR3 is built from 16 residues. V lost 5 bases and J lost 0, with 16 bases in between. In DNA form, the CDR3 reads TGTGCCAGTAGTGGCCTGACGGACAGTACTAACTATGGCTACACCTTC. Protein: CASSGLTDSTNYGYTF.

This chain connects TRBV6-6 to TRBJ1-1, with TRBD1 matching over 7 bases. CDR3 length: 14 amino acids. Losses at the gene ends were 5 bases for V and 0 bases for J; bases not matched to a gene: 3. CDR1 and CDR2 from the germline V gene are MNHNY and SVGAGI (reference sequence). CDR3 bases: TGTGCCAGCAGTCACAGGGGATTGAACACTGAAGCTTTCTTT. Translated: CASSHRGLNTEAFF.

This chain joins TRBV18 and TRBJ2-3; 8 bases are a match to TRBD2. With 4 bases clipped from V and 0 bases from J, the junction kept 6 bases outside the gene matches. The CDR3 has 16 residues. Germline V gene sequence: CDR1 KGHSH, CDR2 LQKENI. The CDR3 region has the DNA TGTGCCAGCTCACTCATAGCGGGGTCTAGCACAGATACGCAGTATTTT. It codes for CASSLIAGSSTDTQYF.

The CDR3 DNA reads as TGTGCCAGCAGGCTCGACGGGTCTGAAAAACTGTTTTTT. This translates into CASRLDGSEKLFF. The chain employs TRBV11-2 and TRBJ1-4; D is undetermined. Trimming took off 6 bases at V and 7 bases at J, with 12 bases between the two ends. Looked up from germline, CDR1 is SGHAT and CDR2 is FQNNGV. The CDR3 runs 13 residues.

The rearrangement uses TRBV2 and TRBJ2-7; 12 bases align to TRBD2. Unmatched junction bases numbered 11, after V lost 7 bases and J lost 7 bases. Germline loops: CDR1 SNHLY, CDR2 FYNNEI. This CDR3 contains 15 residues. CDR3 protein: CASTLGSLAGGEQYF. The CDR3 region has the DNA TGTGCCAGCACCCTAGGGTCACTAGCGGGGGGTGAGCAGTACTTC.

This chain joins TRBV19 and TRBJ1-1; 7 bases map to TRBD1. The germline gives CDR1 LNHDA, CDR2 SQIVND (reference sequence). V shed 3 bases and J 1 base; nucleotides not matched to a gene: 2. This CDR3 has 14 residues. This CDR3 is CASSIQGENTEAFF. CDR3 DNA sequence: TGTGCCAGTAGTATTCAGGGGGAGAACACTGAAGCTTTCTTT.

This chain links TRBV25-1 with TRBJ2-1; D might be TRBD2 (5 bases). CDR1 MGHDK and CDR2 SYGVNS come from the germline V gene. The CDR3 loop spans 16 amino acids. Trimming stripped 3 bases from V and 7 bases from J, with 19 bases between. The DNA of the CDR3 is TGTGCCAGCAGTGATCGGTACGGGGTTAAGAGGAATGAGCAGTTCTTC. As protein: CASSDRYGVKRNEQFF. The full variable domain, its missing parts supplied by reference TRBV25-1 and TRBJ2-1, is EADIYQTPRYLVIGTGKKITLECSQTMGHDKMYWYQQDPGMELHLIHYSYGVNSTEKGDLSSESTVSRIRTEHFPLTLESARPSHTSQYLCASSDRYGVKRNEQFFGPGTRLTVL.

The chain links TRBV9 to TRBJ1-3; no definite D call. The V gene's germline CDR1 is SGDLS and CDR2 YYNGEE. Deletions cut 1 base from V and 0 bases from J, with 8 bases between. The CDR3 covers 15 residues. Here the CDR3 reads CASSVQANSGNTIYF. DNA of the CDR3: TGTGCCAGCAGCGTACAGGCGAACTCTGGAAACACCATATATTTT.

V and J are TRBV5-6 and TRBJ2-5; TRBD1 agrees at 8 bases. The germline V gene encodes CDR1 SGHDT and CDR2 YYEEEE. V was pared by 4 bases and J by 13 bases, with 15 bases of the junction left unmatched. The CDR3 is 14 residues long. CDR3 in DNA: TGTGCCAGCAGCCCGGGACAGGCCACCAGAGATCGGTACTTC. Encoded protein: CASSPGQATRDRYF.

V and J are TRBV5-4 and TRBJ2-1; 7 positions agree with TRBD2. This CDR3 has 13 amino acids. Trimming removed 5 bases from V and 7 bases from J; junction bases left unmatched: 6. Germline lookup yields CDR1 SGHNT and CDR2 YYREEE (reference sequence). The CDR3 is CASRLQGGNEQFF. As DNA, the CDR3 is TGTGCCAGCAGGTTGCAGGGAGGGAATGAGCAGTTCTTC.

About this clone: One end of the junction varies from germline; a read error may be responsible. Other DNA sequences within the sample encode an identical CDR3. The chain couples TRBV7-9 to TRBJ2-5; 11 nucleotides align to TRBD2. CDR3 length: 13 residues. Germline V gene data show CDR1 as SEHNR and CDR2 as FQNEAQ (reference sequence). The CDR3 sequence is CSSSLAGGETQYF. Here the CDR3 DNA reads TGTTCCAGCAGCTTAGCGGGAGGGGAGACCCAGTACTTC.

V gene TRBV7-2 combines with J gene TRBJ2-3; 8 bases match TRBD1. Germline lookup yields CDR1 SGHTA and CDR2 FQGNSA. This CDR3 contains 15 residues. V lost 5 bases to trimming and J lost 0 bases; unmatched junction nucleotides: 4. In DNA form, the CDR3 reads TGTGCCAGCAGCCCCAGGGGGCTTAGCACAGATACGCAGTATTTT. Protein: CASSPRGLSTDTQYF.

The chain is built from TRBV6-5 and TRBJ1-2, with 7 bases fitting TRBD1. CDR3 length: 15 residues. The V gene end was trimmed by 6 bases and the J gene end by 2 bases; junction bases not matched to a gene: 9. Germline V lookup: CDR1 MNHEY, CDR2 SVGAGI. The CDR3 nucleotides read TGTGCCAGCAGCAGGGACAGTTCCTTAAACTATGGCTACACCTTC. Residues: CASSRDSSLNYGYTF.

V and J are TRBV5-1 and TRBJ1-5, with TRBD1 matching over 9 bases. The germline V gene has CDR1 SGHRS and CDR2 YFSETQ. The CDR3 runs 14 residues. J lost 5 bases, V lost 0 bases, and 0 bases had no gene match. The CDR3 sequence is CASSLGQGDQPQHF. DNA of the CDR3: TGCGCCAGCAGCTTGGGACAGGGGGATCAGCCCCAGCATTTT. Variable domain in full (rest from reference TRBV5-1 and TRBJ1-5): KAGVTQTPRYLIKTRGQQVTLSCSPISGHRSVSWYQQTPGQGLQFLFEYFSETQRNKGNFPGRFSGRQFSNSRSEMNVSTLELGDSALYLCASSLGQGDQPQHFGDGTRLSIL.

CDR3 nucleotides: TGTGCCAGCACCCAGGGGGTTAATTCACCCCTCCACTTT. It yields the protein CASTQGVNSPLHF. V and J are TRBV6-1 and TRBJ1-6; 7 positions agree with TRBD1. This CDR3 spans 13 amino acids. Per germline, CDR1 MNHNS and CDR2 SASEGT. The J segment lost 6 bases and the V segment lost 7 bases, leaving 3 bases of the junction unmatched.

This clone showed up just once. This chain links TRBV6-1 with TRBJ2-2; tentatively, D is TRBD2 (6 bases). V was trimmed by 0 bases and J by 4 bases, leaving 12 bases between them. Germline-derived CDR1 and CDR2 are MNHNS and SASEGT. The CDR3 has 16 amino acids. The CDR3 sequence is CASSEALGRGTGELFF. The CDR3 DNA reads TGTGCCAGCAGTGAAGCGCTTGGGCGGGGCACCGGGGAGCTGTTTTTT.

V usage is TRBV18 and J usage is TRBJ1-1, with TRBD1 identical over 7 bases. The ends lost 4 bases at V and 0 bases at J; junction bases unmatched: 8. The CDR3 spans 16 residues. Germline V gene sequence: CDR1 KGHSH, CDR2 LQKENI. CDR3 region: CASSLIGTDLNTEAFF. CDR3 nucleotides: TGTGCCAGCTCACTCATAGGGACAGACCTGAACACTGAAGCTTTCTTT.

V gene TRBV2 combines with J gene TRBJ2-2, with D possibly matching TRBD2 (5 bases). Trimming cost V 7 bases and J 6 bases, with 12 bases left between them. The CDR3 length is 13 residues. From germline, CDR1 is SNHLY and CDR2 FYNNEI. The CDR3 sequence is CASTEGRAGELFF. The CDR3, as DNA: TGTGCCAGCACCGAGGGAAGGGCCGGGGAGCTGTTTTTT.

The chain joins TRBV7-3 to TRBJ2-6; the match to TRBD2 covers 10 bases. The CDR3 sequence is 18 residues long. Germline values: CDR1 SGHTA, CDR2 FQGTGA. Trimming at V came to 6 bases and at J to 0 bases, leaving 8 bases not matched to a gene. The CDR3 region has the DNA TGTGCCAGCAGGGGCTATAGCGGGGGGAACTCTGGGGCCAACGTCCTGACTTTC. Protein product: CASRGYSGGNSGANVLTF.

This chain connects TRBV18 to TRBJ2-7, with D possibly TRBD1 on 5 matching bases. V was shortened by 3 bases and J by 2 bases, with 11 bases between the two germline ends. The CDR3 runs 14 residues. CDR1 is KGHSH, CDR2 LQKENI, per germline. In nucleotides, the CDR3 is TGTGCCAGCTCACCGGGCAGGGCTACCTACGAGCAGTACTTC. This gives the protein CASSPGRATYEQYF. Full variable domain (remainder filled in from reference TRBV18 and TRBJ2-7): NAGVMQNPRHLVRRRGQEARLRCSPMKGHSHVYWYRQLPEEGLKFMVYLQKENIIDESGMPKERFSAEFPKEGPSILRIQQVVRGDSAAYFCASSPGRATYEQYFGPGTRLTVT.

This clone appeared a few times. The chain has TRBV5-1 and TRBJ2-7, with a tentative D call TRBD2 (6 bases). The CDR3 sequence is 12 residues long. V lost 3 bases and J lost 6, with 10 bases in between. The germline CDR1 and CDR2 sequences are SGHRS and YFSETQ. The CDR3, as DNA: TGCGCCAGCAGCTGGGACGGGGGCGAGCAGTACTTC. Its translation: CASSWDGGEQYF.

The chain couples TRBV18 to TRBJ2-1; 9 nucleotides match TRBD2. J was trimmed by 3 bases and V by 6 bases; bases with no gene match: 9. Germline CDR1 is KGHSH and CDR2 is LQKENI. The CDR3 is made up of 16 amino acids. CDR3: CASSTASGAIYNEQFF. The CDR3 bases are TGTGCCAGCTCGACTGCTAGCGGGGCGATCTACAATGAGCAGTTCTTC.

The rearrangement links TRBV29-1 to TRBJ1-2, with a weak D call TRBD1 (5 bases). The CDR3 totals 11 residues. V was clipped by 7 bases and J by 7 bases, with 13 bases between them. Looked up from germline, CDR1 is SQVTM and CDR2 is ANQGSEA. The CDR3 reads CSAYRGGGYTF. CDR3 coding DNA: TGCAGCGCTTACCGCGGGGGTGGCTACACCTTC.

This chain uses TRBV6-6 with TRBJ2-1, with 9 bases that match TRBD2. The V and J ends lost 5 bases and 1 base, in that order; junction bases with no gene match: 0. The length of the CDR3 is 14 residues. CDR1 and CDR2 (germline): MNHNY, SVGAGI (reference sequence). This CDR3 is CASSLAGSYNEQFF. The CDR3 DNA sequence: TGTGCCAGCAGTCTAGCGGGGTCCTACAATGAGCAGTTCTTC.

Remarks on this clone: Germline and junction disagree at one end, which may indicate a read error. The rearrangement uses TRBV7-7 and TRBJ2-3; 11 bases line up with TRBD2. The germline V gene has CDR1 SSHAT and CDR2 FNYEAQ (reference sequence). CDR3 length: 16 amino acids. CDR3 coding DNA: TGTGCTAGCAGCCGGGGGACTAGCGGAGGCACAGATACGCAGTATTTT. This encodes CASSRGTSGGTDTQYF.

This clone has just a few counts. This chain uses TRBV28 with TRBJ2-7; 9 bases are shared with TRBD1. Germline CDR1 MDHEN, CDR2 SYDVKM. The CDR3 contains 16 residues. Germline trimming cut 3 bases from V and 5 bases from J; bases unmatched to any gene: 11. The CDR3 protein is CASSFYRQGGRNEQYF. DNA of the CDR3: TGTGCCAGCAGTTTTTACCGACAGGGGGGGAGAAACGAGCAGTACTTC.

The chain couples TRBV5-6 to TRBJ2-2; 7 bases are a match to TRBD1. Unmatched junction bases numbered 4, after V lost 1 base and J lost 4 bases. From germline, CDR1 is SGHDT and CDR2 YYEEEE. This CDR3 has 15 amino acids. Here the CDR3 reads CASSLTGESTGELFF. In DNA form, the CDR3 reads TGTGCCAGCAGCTTGACAGGGGAAAGCACCGGGGAGCTGTTTTTT.

The J gene is TRBJ2-7, the V gene TRBV11-2, with 9 bases fitting TRBD1. The V gene end was trimmed by 1 base and the J gene end by 5 bases; junction bases not matched to a gene: 3. Germline V gives CDR1 SGHAT, CDR2 FQNNGV. The CDR3 contains 14 residues. The DNA for the CDR3 is TGTGCCAGCAGCTTAGCAAGGACAGGGGACGAGCAGTACTTC. Protein product: CASSLARTGDEQYF. The full variable domain, in which reference TRBV11-2 and TRBJ2-7 provide the parts outside the CDR3, is EAGVAQSPRYKIIEKRQSVAFWCNPISGHATLYWYQQILGQGPKLLIQFQNNGVVDDSQLPKDRFSAERLKGVDSTLKIQPAKLEDSAVYLCASSLARTGDEQYFGPGTRLTVT.